Listed below are T cell receptor beta chains from one sample, sequenced in a study of shared clonotypes between healthy human individuals. Only in-frame clones appear in the TCRdb table, and some are missing; sequencing was by immunoSEQ multiplex PCR. The sample gives millions of clones, around 94% of which show up once; under 0.15% is in the top ten. The sequenced sample was naive CD4+ T cells sorted from blood. Source of these receptors: a young man in good health. Both conserved end residues are part of each CDR3. The order of the fields is J gene, clone size, V gene, D gene, CDR3 DNA, CDR3 protein. A D gene is named only where the DNA matches it firmly. Some rows have no size entry. The others give once, few or many, or a class for an expanded clone.

>TRBJ2-1|NA|TRBV5-1|NA
TGCGCCAGCAGCTTTCTAGCAGGCTCCTACAATGAGCAGTTCTTC
CASSFLAGSYNEQFF
>TRBJ2-3|NA|TRBV27|TRBD2
TGTGCCAGCACTCAAAGGACTAGCGGGGGCTACACAGATACGCAGTATTTT
CASTQRTSGGYTDTQYF
>TRBJ2-7|NA|TRBV7-2|TRBD1
TGTGCCAGCAGCTCACGAGCAGGGGGCGAATACGAGCAGTACTTC
CASSSRAGGEYEQYF
>TRBJ2-5|NA|TRBV5-1|TRBD2
TGCGCCAGCAGCTTGGCCGGGCTAGCGGTAGGGGAGACCCAGTACTTC
CASSLAGLAVGETQYF
>TRBJ1-2|NA|TRBV15|NA
TGTGCCACCAGCAGAGATCGGGTGGCCGGGGGCGACTATGGCTACACCTTC
CATSRDRVAGGDYGYTF
>TRBJ2-5|NA|TRBV30|NA
TGTGCCTGGAGTGTTGGTCTCCACCAAGAGACCCAGTACTTC
CAWSVGLHQETQYF
>TRBJ1-2|NA|TRBV14|NA
TGTGCCAGCAGCCACCTCCAGGGGCTGGGCTACACCTTC
CASSHLQGLGYTF
>TRBJ2-1|NA|TRBV30|TRBD2
TGTGCCTGGAGTGTAGGGGAGGGTTCCAATGAGCAGTTCTTC
CAWSVGEGSNEQFF
>TRBJ1-2|NA|TRBV19|NA
TGTGCCAGTAGGGTGGACAGCCCTTCTAACTATGGCTACACCTTC
CASRVDSPSNYGYTF
>TRBJ1-4|NA|TRBV6-5|NA
TGTGCCAGCAGTTACTCGGCGGCCCACGATGAAAAACTGTTTTTT
CASSYSAAHDEKLFF
>TRBJ2-1|NA|TRBV6-6|TRBD1
TGTGCCAGCAGCGACAGGGCTGAGTGGAATGAGCAGTTCTTC
CASSDRAEWNEQFF
>TRBJ1-1|NA|TRBV30|NA
TGTGCCTGGGGCCTCAGGGTTAGGGACACTGAAGCTTTCTTT
CAWGLRVRDTEAFF
>TRBJ1-3|NA|TRBV30|NA
TGTGCCTGGAGCCGCGGGGTCAGCCCTACCTCTGGAAACACCATATATTTT
CAWSRGVSPTSGNTIYF
>TRBJ1-2|NA|TRBV28|TRBD1
TGTGCCAGCTCTTATCCGGACAGGGGATATGGCTACACCTTC
CASSYPDRGYGYTF
>TRBJ2-1|NA|TRBV21-1|NA
TGTGCCAGCAGCAAAGCGGGCGGGGACTCCTACAATGAGCAGTTCTTC
CASSKAGGDSYNEQFF
>TRBJ1-3|NA|TRBV7-2|NA
TGTGCCAGCAGCCGCCGGGGTACAGGGATTCAACGAAACACCATATATTTT
CASSRRGTGIQRNTIYF
>TRBJ2-5|NA|TRBV5-5|NA
TGTGCCAGCAGCTTGGATGGACACCTTCAAGAGACCCAGTACTTC
CASSLDGHLQETQYF
>TRBJ1-2|NA|TRBV6-5|NA
TGTGCCAGCAGTTTCGACAGCTTTTACTATGGCTACACCTTC
CASSFDSFYYGYTF
>TRBJ2-1|once|TRBV5-1|NA
TGCGCCAGCAGCTCGATAGCGCCTAACTACAATGAGCAGTTCTTC
CASSSIAPNYNEQFF
>TRBJ2-6|once|TRBV28|TRBD1
TGTGCCAGCAGTTCGGGACAGAACTTCCCGGGGGCCAACGTCCTGACTTTC
CASSSGQNFPGANVLTF
>TRBJ1-2|NA|TRBV5-6|NA
TGTGCCAGCAAGTACCGGACGCCAGGGGCCTCGGGGGGCTACACCTTC
CASKYRTPGASGGYTF
>TRBJ1-1|once|TRBV9|NA
TGTGCCAGCAGCGCGGTCTTGAGTGGCACTGAAGCTTTCTTT
CASSAVLSGTEAFF
>TRBJ2-7|once|TRBV5-4|TRBD1
TGTGCCAGCAGCTCCTCACAGGGGGCGTTTGGCGAGCAGTACTTC
CASSSSQGAFGEQYF
>TRBJ2-2|NA|TRBV9|TRBD2
TGTGCCAGCAGCGCTAGCGGTACCGGGGAGCTGTTTTTT
CASSASGTGELFF
>TRBJ1-2|NA|TRBV7-9|NA
TGTGCCAGCAGCCACCCTCTTCAGGACACCTTTCACTCCGACTATGGCTACACCTTC
CASSHPLQDTFHSDYGYTF
>TRBJ2-3|NA|TRBV7-7|TRBD1
TGTGCTAGCAGCCCCGGGACAGCTTCCACAGATACGCAGTATTTT
CASSPGTASTDTQYF
>TRBJ1-1|NA|TRBV29-1|TRBD1
TGCAGCGAGTCGACAGGGATGAACACTGAAGCTTTCTTT
CSESTGMNTEAFF
>TRBJ1-1|NA|TRBV6-5|NA
TGTGCCAGCGAACAGTACACTGAAGCTTTCTTT
CASEQYTEAFF
>TRBJ1-6|once|TRBV12-5|NA
TGTGCTAGTGGCCCGGACAGCTATTCACCCCTCCACTTT
CASGPDSYSPLHF
>TRBJ2-5|NA|TRBV5-8|NA
TGTGCCAGCAGCTTGACCGGGGTCCCGGAGACCCAGTACTTC
CASSLTGVPETQYF
>TRBJ2-7|NA|TRBV18|TRBD1
TGTGCCAGCTCAGCGACAGGGGGAACCTACGAGCAGTACTTC
CASSATGGTYEQYF
>TRBJ2-5|NA|TRBV11-3|TRBD1
TGTGCCAGCAGCTGGGGGACAGGGGGCGCGGAGACCCAGTACTTC
CASSWGTGGAETQYF
>TRBJ1-2|NA|TRBV15|NA
TGTGCCACCAGCAGAGATAGGCTGCTTGCCTATGGCTACACCTTC
CATSRDRLLAYGYTF
>TRBJ2-1|NA|TRBV9|TRBD2
TGTGCCAGCAGCGTAACTATAGCGGGAAATGAGCAGTTCTTC
CASSVTIAGNEQFF
>TRBJ1-2|NA|TRBV5-1|NA
TGCGCCAGCGCCCCTGGGGCGTCAGCTAACTATGGCTACACCTTC
CASAPGASANYGYTF
>TRBJ1-1|NA|TRBV4-3|NA
TGCGCCAGCAGCGAACGAACCTGGACCGAGAACACTGAAGCTTTCTTT
CASSERTWTENTEAFF
>TRBJ2-7|NA|TRBV19|NA
TGTGCCAGTAGTATAGATGTAAAAAGGGACTCCTACGAGCAGTACTTC
CASSIDVKRDSYEQYF
>TRBJ2-1|NA|TRBV2|TRBD1
TGTGCCAGCCACGGACAGGGTTTCACCGACAATGAGCAGTTCTTC
CASHGQGFTDNEQFF